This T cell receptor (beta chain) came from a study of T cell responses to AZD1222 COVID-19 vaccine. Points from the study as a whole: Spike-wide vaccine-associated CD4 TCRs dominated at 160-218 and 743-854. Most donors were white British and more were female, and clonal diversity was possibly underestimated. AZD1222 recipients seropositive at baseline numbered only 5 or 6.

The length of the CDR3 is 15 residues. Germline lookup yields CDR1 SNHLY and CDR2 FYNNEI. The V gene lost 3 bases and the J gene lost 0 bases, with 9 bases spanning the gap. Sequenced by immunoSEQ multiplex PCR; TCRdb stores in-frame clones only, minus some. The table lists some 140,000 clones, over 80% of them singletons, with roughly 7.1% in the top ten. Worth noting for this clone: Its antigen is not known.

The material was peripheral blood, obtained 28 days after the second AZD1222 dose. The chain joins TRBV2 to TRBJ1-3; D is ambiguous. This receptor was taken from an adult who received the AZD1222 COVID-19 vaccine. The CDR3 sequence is CASSEIDSSGNTIYF. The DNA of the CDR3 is TGTGCCAGCAGTGAGATTGATAGCTCTGGAAACACCATATATTTT. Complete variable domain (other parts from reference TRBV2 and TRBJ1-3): EPEVTQTPSHQVTQMGQEVILRCVPISNHLYFYWYRQILGQKVEFLVSFYNNEISEKSEIFDDQFSVERPDGSNFTLKIRSTKLEDSAMYFCASSEIDSSGNTIYFGEGSWLTVV.